The present T cell receptor (beta chain) was sequenced within a study of control samples from healthy donors and cancer patients. Assay: immunoSEQ multiplex PCR; the TCRdb copy retains only in-frame clones and omits some. The sample contains about 95,000 clones, 85% of which appear only once. This TCR came from a man aged 25-45 years in good health. The sequenced material came from blood.

The CDR3 protein is CANITGETNTGELFF. In DNA, the CDR3 is TGTGCCAATATAACAGGGGAAACGAACACCGGGGAGCTGTTTTTT. The chain employs TRBV19 and TRBJ2-2; the match to TRBD1 covers 7 bases. Germline loops: CDR1 LNHDA, CDR2 SQIVND (reference sequence). Losses at the gene ends were 10 bases for V and 0 bases for J; bases not matched to a gene: 8. This CDR3 has 15 amino acids. The whole variable domain, filled in from reference TRBV19 and TRBJ2-2, reads DGGITQSPKYLFRKEGQNVTLSCEQNLNHDAMYWYRQDPGQGLRLIYYSQIVNDFQKGDIAEGYSVSREKKESFPLTVTSAQKNPTAFYLCANITGETNTGELFFGEGSRLTVL.